This T cell receptor (gamma chain) was identified during a study of gamma-delta chains in newborns, infants, children. This clone was observed a handful of times. TCRdb re-called the reads using CATT. The sample records roughly 1,700 gamma-chain clones, 60% to 70% being singletons. V lost 0 bases to trimming and J lost 6 bases; unmatched junction nucleotides: 5. Germline CDR1 reads GITISATS; CDR2 reads ISYDGTV (reference sequence). The CDR3 has 17 amino acids. The source of this sequence is a child who was a newborn, infant or young child, either healthy, febrile or measles-vaccinated (not recorded which). This rearrangement joins TRGV9 to TRGJP. Assignment of the J gene here rests on matching the DNA to germline, because TCRdb gives none. Material: blood. The CDR3: CALWEVWGELGKKIKVF. The CDR3 region has the DNA TGTGCCTTGTGGGAGGTGTGGGGAGAGTTGGGCAAAAAAATCAAGGTATTT.